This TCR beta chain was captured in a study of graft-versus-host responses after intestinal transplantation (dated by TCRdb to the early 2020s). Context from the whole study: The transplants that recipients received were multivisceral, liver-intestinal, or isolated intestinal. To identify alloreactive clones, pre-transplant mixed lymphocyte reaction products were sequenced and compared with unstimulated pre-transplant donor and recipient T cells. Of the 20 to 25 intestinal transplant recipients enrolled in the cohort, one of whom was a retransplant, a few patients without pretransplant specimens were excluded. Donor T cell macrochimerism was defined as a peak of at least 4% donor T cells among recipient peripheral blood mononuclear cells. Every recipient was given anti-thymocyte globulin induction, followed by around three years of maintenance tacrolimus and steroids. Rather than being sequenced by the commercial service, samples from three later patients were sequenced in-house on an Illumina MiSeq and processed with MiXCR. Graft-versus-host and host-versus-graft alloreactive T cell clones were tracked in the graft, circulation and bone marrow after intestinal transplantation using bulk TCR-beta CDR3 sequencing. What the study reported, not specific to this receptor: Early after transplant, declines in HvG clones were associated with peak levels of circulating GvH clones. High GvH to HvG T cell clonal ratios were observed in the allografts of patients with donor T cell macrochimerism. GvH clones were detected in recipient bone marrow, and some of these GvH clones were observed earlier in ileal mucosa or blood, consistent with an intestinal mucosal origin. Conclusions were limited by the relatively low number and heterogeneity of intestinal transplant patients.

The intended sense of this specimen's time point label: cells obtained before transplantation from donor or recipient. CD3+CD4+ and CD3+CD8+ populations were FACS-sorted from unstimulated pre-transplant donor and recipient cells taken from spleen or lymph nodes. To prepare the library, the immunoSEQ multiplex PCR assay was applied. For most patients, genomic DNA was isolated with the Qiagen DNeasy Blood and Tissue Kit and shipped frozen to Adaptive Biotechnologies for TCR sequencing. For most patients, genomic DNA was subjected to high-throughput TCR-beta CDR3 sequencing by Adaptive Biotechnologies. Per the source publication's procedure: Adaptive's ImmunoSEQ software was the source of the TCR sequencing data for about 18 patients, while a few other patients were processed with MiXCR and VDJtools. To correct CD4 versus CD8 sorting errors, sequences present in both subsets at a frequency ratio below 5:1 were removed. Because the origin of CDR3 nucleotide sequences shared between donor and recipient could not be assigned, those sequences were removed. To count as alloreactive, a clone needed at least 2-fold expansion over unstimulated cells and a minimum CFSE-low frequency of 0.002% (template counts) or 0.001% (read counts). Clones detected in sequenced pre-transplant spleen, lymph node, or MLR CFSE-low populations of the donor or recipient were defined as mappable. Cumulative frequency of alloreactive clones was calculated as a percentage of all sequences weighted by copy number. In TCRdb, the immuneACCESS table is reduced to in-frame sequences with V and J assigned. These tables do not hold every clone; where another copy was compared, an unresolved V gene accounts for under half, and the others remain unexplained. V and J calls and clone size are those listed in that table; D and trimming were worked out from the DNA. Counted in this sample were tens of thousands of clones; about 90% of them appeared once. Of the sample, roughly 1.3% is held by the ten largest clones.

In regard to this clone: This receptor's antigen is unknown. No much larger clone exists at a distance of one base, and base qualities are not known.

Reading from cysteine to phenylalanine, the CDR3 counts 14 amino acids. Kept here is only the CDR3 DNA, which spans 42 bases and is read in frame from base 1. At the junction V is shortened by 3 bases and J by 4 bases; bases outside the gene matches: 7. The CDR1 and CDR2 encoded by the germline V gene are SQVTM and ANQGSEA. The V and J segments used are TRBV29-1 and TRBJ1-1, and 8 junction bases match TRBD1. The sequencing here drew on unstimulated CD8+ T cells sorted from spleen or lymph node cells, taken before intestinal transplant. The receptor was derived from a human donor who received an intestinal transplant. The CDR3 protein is CSVDPDRATTEAFF. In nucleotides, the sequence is TGCAGCGTTGACCCGGACAGGGCAACCACTGAAGCTTTCTTT.